The following is a T cell receptor beta chain sequence with its context. TCRdb's table, derived via immunoSEQ multiplex PCR, lists solely in-frame clones and lacks some. The sample lists 250,000 to 350,000 clones, roughly 88% occurring once. The V and J ends lost 5 bases and 5 bases, in that order; junction bases with no gene match: 5. CDR3 length: 14 amino acids. Germline V CDR1 and CDR2: WNHNN, SYGVQD (reference sequence). The data stem from a study of blood T cell repertoires in COVID-19. The sequenced sample consisted of peripheral blood. The sequence was obtained from a man aged 18 to 30 with active or convalescent COVID-19. The chain joins TRBV10-1 to TRBJ1-1, with TRBD1 matching 10 bases. The CDR3 sequence is CASSPGQGRTEAFF. CDR3 DNA: TGCGCCAGCAGTCCGGGACAGGGGAGGACTGAAGCTTTCTTT.